What follows are 23 T cell receptor beta chains derived from one specimen sequenced in a study of resident and recirculating memory T cells in vitiligo. Only in-frame clones appear in the TCRdb table, and some are missing; sequencing was by immunoSEQ multiplex PCR. The table shows around 40,000 clones, with about nine tenths occurring only once. Source material: blood. These TCRs come from a male donor with vitiligo.

The chain links TRBV29-1 to TRBJ2-2; perhaps TRBD1 as D (6 bases). V was trimmed by 7 bases and J by 0 bases, leaving 12 bases between them. CDR3 length equals 14 residues. From germline, CDR1 is SQVTM and CDR2 ANQGSEA. CDR3 sequence reads: CSASQGTNTGELFF. CDR3 nucleotide sequence: TGCAGCGCCAGTCAGGGGACGAACACCGGGGAGCTGTTTTTT.

This clone showed up just once. V usage is TRBV30 and J usage is TRBJ2-4; D unclear. The germline gives CDR1 GTSNPN, CDR2 SVGIG (reference sequence). Between the trimmed V and J ends, which lost 5 bases and 5 bases, there was a span of 19 bases. The CDR3 contains 15 residues. DNA of the CDR3: TGTGCCTGGGGGCCGGTTATGGTTCGTGAAAACATTCAGTACTTC. As protein: CAWGPVMVRENIQYF.

The chain combines TRBV4-3 with TRBJ2-3; no clear D gene. CDR1 is LGHNA, CDR2 YSLEER, per germline. This CDR3 region has 15 residues. The V gene lost 1 base and the J gene lost 0 bases, with 8 bases spanning the gap. CDR3 DNA: TGCGCCAGCAGCCAAGCTCCCTCTAGCACAGATACGCAGTATTTT. It yields the protein CASSQAPSSTDTQYF.

The chain recombines TRBV5-1 with TRBJ2-7, with no clear D. Looked up from germline, CDR1 is SGHRS and CDR2 is YFSETQ. CDR3 length equals 12 residues. The V and J ends lost 4 bases and 6 bases respectively, with 11 bases between them. CDR3 loop: CASSPGRREQYF. The CDR3 nucleotides are TGCGCCAGCAGCCCGGGTCGCCGCGAGCAGTACTTC. Looking up the rest from reference TRBV5-1 and TRBJ2-7 gives the full variable domain: KAGVTQTPRYLIKTRGQQVTLSCSPISGHRSVSWYQQTPGQGLQFLFEYFSETQRNKGNFPGRFSGRQFSNSRSEMNVSTLELGDSALYLCASSPGRREQYFGPGTRLTVT.

This clone showed up just once. The chain carries TRBV18 and TRBJ2-5, with 11 positions matching TRBD1. Trimming cost V 3 bases and J 2 bases; bases outside gene matches: 2. The CDR3 contains 15 residues. In germline, CDR1 is KGHSH, CDR2 LQKENI. CDR3 amino acids: CASSPGTGGQETQYF. The CDR3 DNA sequence: TGTGCCAGCTCACCCGGGACAGGGGGGCAAGAGACCCAGTACTTC.

V gene TRBV18 combines with J gene TRBJ1-3; the D is unclear. V lost 5 bases and J lost 4, with 9 bases in between. The CDR3 runs 13 residues. Germline CDR1 reads KGHSH; CDR2 reads LQKENI. The CDR3 coding sequence is TGTGCCAGCTCATCAGGATTCGGAAACACCATATATTTT. Residues: CASSSGFGNTIYF. Looking up the rest from reference TRBV18 and TRBJ1-3 gives the full variable domain: NAGVMQNPRHLVRRRGQEARLRCSPMKGHSHVYWYRQLPEEGLKFMVYLQKENIIDESGMPKERFSAEFPKEGPSILRIQQVVRGDSAAYFCASSSGFGNTIYFGEGSWLTVV.

This chain connects TRBV10-3 to TRBJ1-5; no clear D. V lost 2 bases to trimming and J lost 6 bases, with 14 bases between them. The CDR3 contains 15 residues. Germline loops: CDR1 ENHRY, CDR2 SYGVKD. As DNA, the CDR3 is TGTGCCATCAGTGAGACCTCTCGTGGAGGTCAGCCCCAGCATTTT. Amino acids: CAISETSRGGQPQHF.

The J gene is TRBJ1-4, the V gene TRBV25-1; D is possibly TRBD1 (5 bases). The V end was cut by 4 bases, the J end by 5 bases, with 11 bases between. This CDR3 comprises 14 residues. Germline lookup yields CDR1 MGHDK and CDR2 SYGVNS. CDR3 loop: CASSGRAENEKLFF. CDR3 bases: TGTGCCAGCAGTGGCAGGGCGGAAAATGAAAAACTGTTTTTT.

This rearrangement joins TRBV6-5 to TRBJ2-5; 8 bases agree with TRBD1. CDR3 length equals 15 residues. Germline CDR1 reads MNHEY; CDR2 reads SVGAGI. J lost 4 bases, V lost 7 bases, and 11 bases had no gene match. The CDR3 loop is CASNKGTGGGETQYF. In nucleotides, the CDR3 is TGTGCCAGCAATAAGGGGACAGGAGGAGGAGAGACCCAGTACTTC.

The sample holds one count of this clone. V gene TRBV4-2 combines with J gene TRBJ2-1; tentatively, D is TRBD1 (5 bases). This CDR3 comprises 14 residues. Germline-derived CDR1 and CDR2 are LGHNA and YNFKEQ. V gave up 3 bases and J gave up 5 bases, with 11 bases separating them. For the CDR3, the DNA is TGTGCCAGCAGCCATTTACAGGATAACAATGAGCAGTTCTTC. It encodes CASSHLQDNNEQFF.

The rearrangement links TRBV5-1 to TRBJ2-1; a possible D gene is TRBD2 (6 bases). The CDR3 is made up of 15 amino acids. Germline V lookup: CDR1 SGHRS, CDR2 YFSETQ. Trimming took 1 base from V and 3 from J, leaving 11 bases between them. The CDR3 protein is CASSLSSGFYNEQFF. The CDR3 DNA reads TGCGCCAGCAGCTTGAGTAGCGGATTCTACAATGAGCAGTTCTTC.

This chain uses TRBV28 with TRBJ2-2; TRBD2 matches 7 bases. Trimming at V came to 3 bases and at J to 1 base, leaving 2 bases not matched to a gene. The CDR3 loop spans 15 amino acids. The germline gives CDR1 MDHEN, CDR2 SYDVKM. The CDR3 DNA is TGTGCCAGCAGTTTTCCGGGGGGGAACACCGGGGAGCTGTTTTTT. It codes for CASSFPGGNTGELFF.

The CDR3 loop is CASSPQEGFYSEAFF. The CDR3 nucleotides are TGCGCCAGCAGCCCCCAGGAGGGGTTTTACTCTGAAGCTTTCTTT. The rearrangement joins TRBV4-3 to TRBJ1-1, with D tentatively TRBD1 (5 bases). This CDR3 contains 15 residues. The germline V gene has CDR1 LGHNA and CDR2 YSLEER. V was cut by 4 bases and J by 6 bases, with 18 bases left in between.

The genes are TRBV2 and TRBJ1-1, with D unresolved. Germline V CDR1 and CDR2: SNHLY, FYNNEI. Trimming cost V 7 bases and J 1 base, with 10 bases left between them. The CDR3 has 13 residues. The chain's CDR3 is CASTIRTNTEAFF. The CDR3 DNA reads TGTGCCAGCACTATTCGAACGAACACTGAAGCTTTCTTT.

This chain joins TRBV19 and TRBJ1-3, with a tentative D call TRBD1 (5 bases). V gave up 7 bases and J gave up 2 bases, with 12 bases separating them. The CDR3 has 14 amino acids. CDR1 is LNHDA and CDR2 is SQIVND in the germline V gene (reference sequence). Here the CDR3 DNA reads TGTGCCAGTACTTGGGGGGGAACTGGAAACACCATATATTTT. Translated, it gives CASTWGGTGNTIYF.

This clone was picked up one time. The chain is built from TRBV27 and TRBJ1-4, with TRBD1 matching 9 bases. The ends lost 6 bases at V and 8 bases at J; junction bases unmatched: 4. Germline-derived CDR1 and CDR2 are MNHEY and SMNVEV (reference sequence). This CDR3 has 13 amino acids. The CDR3 reads CASRGQGDEKLFF. The CDR3, as DNA: TGTGCCAGCAGGGGACAGGGTGACGAAAAACTGTTTTTT.

Regarding this clone: One junction end disagrees with the germline gene, perhaps due to a read error. Different DNA sequences within this sample yield the same CDR3. The V call is TRBV10-3, the J call TRBJ2-7; TRBD2 aligns across 9 bases. The CDR3 length is 13 residues. The germline V gene encodes CDR1 ENHRY and CDR2 SYGVKD. The CDR3 DNA follows: TGTGCCACCCAGACTAGCGGAAGCTACGAACAGTACTTC. Its translation: CATQTSGSYEQYF.

The chain couples TRBV5-1 to TRBJ1-6; a possible D gene is TRBD1 (6 bases). The CDR3 spans 15 residues. V was trimmed by 0 bases and J by 7 bases, leaving 11 bases between them. Germline CDR1 SGHRS, CDR2 YFSETQ. The CDR3 protein is CASSLEGVENSPLHF. DNA of the CDR3: TGCGCCAGCAGCTTGGAGGGGGTTGAGAATTCACCCCTCCACTTT.

In its sample, this clone was seen once. The chain uses TRBV10-3 and TRBJ2-7; TRBD1 matches at 7 bases. The CDR3 sequence is 14 residues long. Trimming took 6 bases from V and 3 from J; bases not matched to a gene: 8. The germline V gene has CDR1 ENHRY and CDR2 SYGVKD. CDR3 loop: CAISKTGSFYEQYF. The CDR3 nucleotides are TGTGCCATCAGCAAGACAGGGAGTTTCTACGAGCAGTACTTC.

This chain links TRBV27 with TRBJ2-1; D gene unclear. Trimming took off 6 bases at V and 6 bases at J, with 18 bases between the two ends. CDR3 length: 15 residues. Germline V CDR1 and CDR2: MNHEY, SMNVEV (reference sequence). CDR3 loop: CASSLGSLNSNEQFF. In DNA form, the CDR3 reads TGTGCCAGCAGCTTGGGCTCCCTCAACAGCAATGAGCAGTTCTTC.

This chain links TRBV2 with TRBJ1-2; TRBD1 is a possible D gene (5 bases). The CDR3 is 13 residues long. The V end was cut by 5 bases, the J end by 8 bases, with 15 bases between. Germline CDR1 and CDR2: SNHLY and FYNNEI. CDR3 in DNA: TGTGCCAGCAGTCCCCAGGGTGGTTGGGGCTACACCTTC. This gives the protein CASSPQGGWGYTF.

The V and J genes are TRBV6-6 and TRBJ2-7; TRBD2 aligns across 12 bases. The germline gives CDR1 MNHNY, CDR2 SVGAGI (reference sequence). CDR3 length equals 14 residues. V lost 6 bases and J lost 5; bases outside the gene matches: 5. This CDR3 is CASSPTSGGHEQYF. The CDR3 DNA follows: TGTGCCAGCAGCCCCACTAGCGGGGGGCACGAGCAGTACTTC.

About this clone: The junction departs from the called germline gene at one end, perhaps through a read error. The chain recombines TRBV15 with TRBJ2-7; 7 bases are a match to TRBD2. The CDR3 is made up of 13 amino acids. Germline V gene data show CDR1 as LNHNV and CDR2 as YYDKDF (reference sequence). The CDR3 loop is CATSTDPREVRDF. CDR3 DNA sequence: TGTGCCACCAGCACAGACCCCCGGGAGGTCAGAGACTTC.